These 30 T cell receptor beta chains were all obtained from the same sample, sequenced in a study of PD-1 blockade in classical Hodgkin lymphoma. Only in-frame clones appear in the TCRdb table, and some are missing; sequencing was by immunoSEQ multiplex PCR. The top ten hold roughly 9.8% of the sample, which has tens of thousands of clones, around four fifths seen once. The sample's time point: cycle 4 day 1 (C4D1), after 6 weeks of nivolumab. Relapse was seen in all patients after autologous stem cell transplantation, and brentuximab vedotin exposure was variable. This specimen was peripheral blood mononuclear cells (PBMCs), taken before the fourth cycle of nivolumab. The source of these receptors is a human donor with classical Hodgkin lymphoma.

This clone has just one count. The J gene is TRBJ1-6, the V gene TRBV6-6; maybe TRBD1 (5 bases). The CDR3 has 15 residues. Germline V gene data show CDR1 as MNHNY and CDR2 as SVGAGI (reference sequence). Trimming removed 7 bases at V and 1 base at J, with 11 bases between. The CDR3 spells CASKNQGSYNSPLHF. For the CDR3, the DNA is TGTGCCAGCAAGAATCAGGGTTCCTATAATTCACCCCTCCACTTT.

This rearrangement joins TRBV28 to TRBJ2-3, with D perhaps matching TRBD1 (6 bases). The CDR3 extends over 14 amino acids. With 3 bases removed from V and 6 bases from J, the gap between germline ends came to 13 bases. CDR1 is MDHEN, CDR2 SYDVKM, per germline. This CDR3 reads CASSFVQGGDTQYF. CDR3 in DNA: TGTGCCAGCAGTTTTGTACAGGGTGGCGATACGCAGTATTTT.

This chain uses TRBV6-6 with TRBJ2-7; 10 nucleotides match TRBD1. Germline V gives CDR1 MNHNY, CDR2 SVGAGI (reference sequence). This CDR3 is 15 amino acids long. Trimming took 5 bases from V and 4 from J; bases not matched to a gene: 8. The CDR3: CASSNPDRGTYEQYF. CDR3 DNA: TGTGCCAGCAGTAATCCGGACAGGGGGACTTACGAGCAGTACTTC.

The CDR3 spells CASSSIYTGELFF. Written as DNA, the CDR3 is TGTGCCAGCAGCTCGATTTACACCGGGGAGCTGTTTTTT. This chain connects TRBV11-3 to TRBJ2-2; D call uncertain. Trimming removed 4 bases at V and 3 bases at J, with 6 bases between. Germline CDR1 reads SGHNT; CDR2 reads YENEEA. The CDR3 is 13 residues long.

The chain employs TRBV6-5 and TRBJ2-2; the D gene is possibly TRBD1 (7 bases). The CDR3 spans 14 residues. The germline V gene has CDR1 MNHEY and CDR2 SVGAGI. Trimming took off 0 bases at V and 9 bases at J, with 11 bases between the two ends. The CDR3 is CASSYSRGDRELFF. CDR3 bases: TGTGCCAGCAGTTACTCCAGGGGGGACCGGGAGCTGTTTTTT.

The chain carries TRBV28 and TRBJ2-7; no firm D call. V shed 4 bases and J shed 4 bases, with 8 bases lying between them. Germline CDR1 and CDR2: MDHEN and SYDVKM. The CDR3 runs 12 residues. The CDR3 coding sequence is TGTGCCAGCAGTTACTCTCCATACGAGCAGTACTTC. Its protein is CASSYSPYEQYF.

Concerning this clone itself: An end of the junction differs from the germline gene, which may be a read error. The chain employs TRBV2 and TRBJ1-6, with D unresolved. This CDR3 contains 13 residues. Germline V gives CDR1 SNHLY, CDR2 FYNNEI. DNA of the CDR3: TGTGCCAGCAGCGGAGGTCCGGCCAGCCCCCCCCCGTTT. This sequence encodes CASSGGPASPPPF.

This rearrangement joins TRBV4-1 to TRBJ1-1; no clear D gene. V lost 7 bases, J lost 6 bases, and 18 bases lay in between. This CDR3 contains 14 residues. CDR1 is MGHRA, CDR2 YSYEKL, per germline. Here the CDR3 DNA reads TGCGCCAGCAAGAGTACAAAGAGCCGGCCTGAAGCTTTCTTT. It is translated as CASKSTKSRPEAFF.

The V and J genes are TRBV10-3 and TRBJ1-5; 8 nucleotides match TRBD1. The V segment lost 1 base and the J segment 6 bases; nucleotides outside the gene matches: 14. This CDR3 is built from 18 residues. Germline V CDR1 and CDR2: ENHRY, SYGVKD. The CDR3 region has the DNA TGTGCCATCAGTGAGTGGGGGCAGGGGGCAAAAGTTGGTCAGCCCCAGCATTTT. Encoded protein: CAISEWGQGAKVGQPQHF.

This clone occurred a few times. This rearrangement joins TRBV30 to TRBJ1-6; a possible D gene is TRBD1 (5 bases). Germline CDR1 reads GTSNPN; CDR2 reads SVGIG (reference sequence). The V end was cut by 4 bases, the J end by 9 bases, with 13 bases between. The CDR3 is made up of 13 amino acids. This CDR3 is CAWTASGRSPLHF. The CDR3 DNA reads TGTGCCTGGACAGCCTCGGGGCGTTCACCCCTCCACTTT.

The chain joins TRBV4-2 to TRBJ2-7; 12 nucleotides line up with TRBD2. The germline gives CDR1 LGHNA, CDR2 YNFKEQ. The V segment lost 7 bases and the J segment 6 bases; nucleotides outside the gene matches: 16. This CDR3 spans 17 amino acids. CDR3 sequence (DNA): TGTGCCAGCACCACAAGAAACGGGACTAGCGGGCGTCTCGAGCAGTACTTC. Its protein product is CASTTRNGTSGRLEQYF.

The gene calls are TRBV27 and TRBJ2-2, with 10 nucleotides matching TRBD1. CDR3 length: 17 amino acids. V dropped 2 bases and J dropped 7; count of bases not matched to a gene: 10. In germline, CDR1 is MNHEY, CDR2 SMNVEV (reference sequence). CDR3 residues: CASSLLRTGGLDGELFF. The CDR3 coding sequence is TGTGCCAGCAGTTTACTCCGGACAGGGGGTCTCGACGGGGAGCTGTTTTTT.

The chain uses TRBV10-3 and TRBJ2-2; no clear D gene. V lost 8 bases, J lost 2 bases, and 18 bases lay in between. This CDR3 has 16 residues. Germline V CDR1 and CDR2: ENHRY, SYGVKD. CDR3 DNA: TGTGCCATCCGTCCCTCACGGGCAGGCAACACCGGGGAGCTGTTTTTT. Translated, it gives CAIRPSRAGNTGELFF.

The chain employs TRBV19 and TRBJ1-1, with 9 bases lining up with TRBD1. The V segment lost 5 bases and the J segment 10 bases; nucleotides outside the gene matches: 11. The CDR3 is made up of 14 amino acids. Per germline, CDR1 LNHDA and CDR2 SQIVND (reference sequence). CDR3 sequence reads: CASSPQTGGEGAFF. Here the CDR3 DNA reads TGTGCCAGTAGTCCGCAGACAGGGGGTGAGGGAGCTTTCTTT. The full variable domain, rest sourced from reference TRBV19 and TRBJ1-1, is DGGITQSPKYLFRKEGQNVTLSCEQNLNHDAMYWYRQDPGQGLRLIYYSQIVNDFQKGDIAEGYSVSREKKESFPLTVTSAQKNPTAFYLCASSPQTGGEGAFFGQGTRLTVV.

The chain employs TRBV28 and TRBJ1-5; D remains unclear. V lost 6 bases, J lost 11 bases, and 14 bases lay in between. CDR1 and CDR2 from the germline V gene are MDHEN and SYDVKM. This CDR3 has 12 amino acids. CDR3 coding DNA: TGTGCCAGCAGCCCCAATAGTGGGGCCCAGCATTTT. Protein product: CASSPNSGAQHF.

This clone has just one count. CDR3 in amino acids: CASSLGTGEVYEQYF. The CDR3 nucleotides read TGTGCCAGCTCACTAGGTACAGGGGAGGTCTACGAGCAGTACTTC. The V and J genes are TRBV18 and TRBJ2-7; perhaps TRBD1 as D (7 bases). Germline-derived CDR1 and CDR2 are KGHSH and LQKENI. This CDR3 spans 15 amino acids. V was cut by 4 bases and J by 3 bases, with 16 bases left in between.

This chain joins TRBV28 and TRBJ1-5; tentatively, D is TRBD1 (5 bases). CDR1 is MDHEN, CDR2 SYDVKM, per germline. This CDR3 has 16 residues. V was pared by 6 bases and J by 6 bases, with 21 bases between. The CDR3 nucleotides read TGTGCCAGCAGGGGTAGAGATAGGGGTGAGGTTCAGCCCCAGCATTTT. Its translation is CASRGRDRGEVQPQHF.

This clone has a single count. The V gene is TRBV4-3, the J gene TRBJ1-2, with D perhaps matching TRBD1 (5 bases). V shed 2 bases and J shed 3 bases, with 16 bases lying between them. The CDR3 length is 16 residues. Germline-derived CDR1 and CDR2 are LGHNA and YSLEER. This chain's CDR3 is CASSQTTDSSYYGYTF. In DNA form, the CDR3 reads TGCGCCAGCAGCCAAACTACAGACAGTTCTTACTATGGCTACACCTTC.

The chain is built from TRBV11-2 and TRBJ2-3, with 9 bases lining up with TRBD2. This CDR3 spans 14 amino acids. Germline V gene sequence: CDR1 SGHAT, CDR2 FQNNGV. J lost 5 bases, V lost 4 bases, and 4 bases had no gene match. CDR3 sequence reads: CASSSRGGLDTQYF. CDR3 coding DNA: TGTGCCAGCAGCTCGCGGGGGGGCTTAGATACGCAGTATTTT.

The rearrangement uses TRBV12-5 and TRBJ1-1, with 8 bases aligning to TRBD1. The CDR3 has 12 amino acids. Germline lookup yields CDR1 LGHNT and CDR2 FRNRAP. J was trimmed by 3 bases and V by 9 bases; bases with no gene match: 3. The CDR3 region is CASRGLDTEAFF. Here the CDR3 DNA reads TGTGCTAGCAGGGGGCTGGACACTGAAGCTTTCTTT.

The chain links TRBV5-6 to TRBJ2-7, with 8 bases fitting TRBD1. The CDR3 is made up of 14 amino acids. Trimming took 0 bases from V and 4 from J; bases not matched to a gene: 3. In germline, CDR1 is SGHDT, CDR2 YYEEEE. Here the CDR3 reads CASSLGGTGYEQYF. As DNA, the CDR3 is TGTGCCAGCAGCTTGGGCGGGACAGGATACGAGCAGTACTTC.

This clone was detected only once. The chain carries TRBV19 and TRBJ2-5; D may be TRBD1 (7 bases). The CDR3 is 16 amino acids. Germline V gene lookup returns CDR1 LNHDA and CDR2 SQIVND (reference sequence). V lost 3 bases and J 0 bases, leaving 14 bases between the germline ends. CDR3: CASSIRGTVYQETQYF. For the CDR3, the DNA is TGTGCCAGTAGTATTCGGGGGACAGTTTACCAAGAGACCCAGTACTTC.

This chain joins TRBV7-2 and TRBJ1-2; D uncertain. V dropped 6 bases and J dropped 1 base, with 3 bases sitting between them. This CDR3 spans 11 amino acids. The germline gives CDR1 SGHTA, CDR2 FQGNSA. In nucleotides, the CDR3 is TGTGCCAGCAGTGATAACTATGGCTACACCTTC. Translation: CASSDNYGYTF.

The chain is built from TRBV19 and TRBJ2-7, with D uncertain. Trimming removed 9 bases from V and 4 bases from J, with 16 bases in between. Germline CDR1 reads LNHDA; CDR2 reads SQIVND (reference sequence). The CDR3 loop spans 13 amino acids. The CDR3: CARESDVKYEQYF. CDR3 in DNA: TGTGCCAGAGAATCGGACGTAAAATACGAGCAGTACTTC.

The CDR3 nucleotides read TGCGCCAGCAGCGCCTCGGGGTGGGACACTGAAGCTTTCTTT. Translated: CASSASGWDTEAFF. The chain is built from TRBV5-1 and TRBJ1-1; D gene ambiguous. V was trimmed by 4 bases and J by 3 bases, leaving 13 bases between them. Germline CDR1 reads SGHRS; CDR2 reads YFSETQ. The CDR3 loop spans 14 amino acids.

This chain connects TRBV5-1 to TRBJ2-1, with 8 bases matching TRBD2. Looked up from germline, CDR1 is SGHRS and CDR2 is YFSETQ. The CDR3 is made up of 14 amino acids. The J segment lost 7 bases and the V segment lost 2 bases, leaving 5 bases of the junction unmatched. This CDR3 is CASSFWTSLNEQFF. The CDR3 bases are TGCGCCAGCAGCTTCTGGACTAGCCTGAATGAGCAGTTCTTC.

CDR3 DNA: TGTGCCAGCAGACGCGGACTAGCGGGGCCCTACGAGCAGTACTTC. Its translation is CASRRGLAGPYEQYF. The V and J genes are TRBV6-5 and TRBJ2-7, with TRBD2 matching over 12 bases. CDR1 is MNHEY, CDR2 SVGAGI, per germline. This CDR3 contains 15 residues. V shed 6 bases, J shed 2 bases, and the junction held 5 bases outside the gene matches.

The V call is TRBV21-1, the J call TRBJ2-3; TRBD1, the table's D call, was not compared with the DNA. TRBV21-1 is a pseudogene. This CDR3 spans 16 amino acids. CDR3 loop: CASSTRQGKLTDTQYF. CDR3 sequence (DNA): TGTGCCAGCAGCACCCGACAGGGGAAGTTGACAGATACGCAGTATTTT.

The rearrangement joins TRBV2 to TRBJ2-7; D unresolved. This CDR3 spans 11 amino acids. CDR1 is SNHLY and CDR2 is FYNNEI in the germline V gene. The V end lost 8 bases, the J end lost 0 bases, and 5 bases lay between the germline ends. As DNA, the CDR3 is TGTGCCAGCGCCTTCTCCTACGAGCAGTACTTC. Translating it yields CASAFSYEQYF.

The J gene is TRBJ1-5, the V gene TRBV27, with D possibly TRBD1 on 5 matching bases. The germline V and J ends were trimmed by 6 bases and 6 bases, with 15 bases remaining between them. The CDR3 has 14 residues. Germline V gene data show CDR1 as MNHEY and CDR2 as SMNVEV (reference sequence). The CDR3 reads CASRGPGGFQPQHF. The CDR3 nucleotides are TGTGCCAGCAGAGGACCGGGGGGTTTTCAGCCCCAGCATTTT.